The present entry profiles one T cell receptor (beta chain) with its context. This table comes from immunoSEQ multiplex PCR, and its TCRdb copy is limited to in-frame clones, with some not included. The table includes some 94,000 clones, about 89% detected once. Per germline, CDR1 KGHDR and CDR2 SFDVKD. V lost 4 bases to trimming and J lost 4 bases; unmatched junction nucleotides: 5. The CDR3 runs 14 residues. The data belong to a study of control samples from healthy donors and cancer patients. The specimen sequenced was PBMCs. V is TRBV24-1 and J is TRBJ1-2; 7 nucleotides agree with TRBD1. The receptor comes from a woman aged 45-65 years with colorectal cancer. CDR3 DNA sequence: TGTGCCACCAGTGAGGGGACAGCTACCTATGGCTACACCTTC. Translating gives CATSEGTATYGYTF.